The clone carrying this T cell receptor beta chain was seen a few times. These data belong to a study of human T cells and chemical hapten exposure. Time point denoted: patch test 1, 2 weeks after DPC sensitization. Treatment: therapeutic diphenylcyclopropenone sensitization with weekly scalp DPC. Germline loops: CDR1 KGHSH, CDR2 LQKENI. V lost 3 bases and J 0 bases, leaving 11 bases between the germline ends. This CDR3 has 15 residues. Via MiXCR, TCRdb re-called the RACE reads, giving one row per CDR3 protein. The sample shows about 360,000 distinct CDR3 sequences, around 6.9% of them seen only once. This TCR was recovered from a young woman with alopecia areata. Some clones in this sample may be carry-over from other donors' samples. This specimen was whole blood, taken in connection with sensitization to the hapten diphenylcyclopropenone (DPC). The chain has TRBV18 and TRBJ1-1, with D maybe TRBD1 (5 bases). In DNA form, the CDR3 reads TGTGCCAGCTCACCCGCAACAGGTATGAACACTGAAGCTTTCTTT. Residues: CASSPATGMNTEAFF.